These 2 T cell receptor beta chains came from one sample sequenced in a study of shared clonotypes between healthy human individuals. Some clones are missing from TCRdb's copy, which holds only in-frame ones; the method was immunoSEQ multiplex PCR. The sample yields a few million clones, approximately 94% seen once. The sample consisted of naive CD4+ T cells sorted from blood. Stated subset: CD45RA+ positively selected. Every receptor here comes from a man younger than 35 in good health.

The gene calls are TRBV5-5 and TRBJ2-2; D perhaps matches TRBD2 (7 bases). The germline V gene encodes CDR1 SGHKS and CDR2 YYEKEE (reference sequence). The CDR3 consists of 15 residues. The ends were cut back, 1 base at V and 3 bases at J, with 10 bases in the middle. The CDR3 loop is CASSLRGADTGELFF. Written as DNA, the CDR3 is TGTGCCAGCAGCTTGCGGGGGGCTGACACCGGGGAGCTGTTTTTT.

This clone was seen only a few times. The V gene is TRBV2, the J gene TRBJ2-1, with D perhaps matching TRBD1 (5 bases). CDR1 and CDR2 from the germline V gene are SNHLY and FYNNEI. This CDR3 comprises 15 residues. Trimming removed 5 bases from V and 0 bases from J, with 11 bases in between. Written as DNA, the CDR3 is TGTGCCAGCAGTCAAAGGGGCTACTCCTACAATGAGCAGTTCTTC. As protein: CASSQRGYSYNEQFF.